What follows are 7 T cell receptor beta chains derived from one specimen sequenced in a study of cytotoxic CD8 clonotypes in ibrutinib-treated CLL. TCRdb keeps only in-frame clones here, not all; method: immunoSEQ multiplex PCR. The profile shows almost 250,000 clones, 60% to 75% of them singletons. Sequences were derived from PBMCs, sampled after 24 months of ibrutinib treatment. These receptors were collected from a human donor with chronic lymphocytic leukemia.

The genes are TRBV7-3 and TRBJ2-7; TRBD2 matches at 8 bases. The ends lost 3 bases at V and 3 bases at J; junction bases unmatched: 7. Germline V gives CDR1 SGHTA, CDR2 FQGTGA. The CDR3 has 15 residues. The CDR3 bases are TGTGCCAGCAGCTTGGGAGCGGGAGTGGGCTACGAGCAGTACTTC. Encoded protein: CASSLGAGVGYEQYF. Filled out from reference TRBV7-3 and TRBJ2-7, the complete variable domain reads GAGVSQTPSNKVTEKGKYVELRCDPISGHTALYWYRQSLGQGPEFLIYFQGTGAADDSGLPNDRFFAVRPEGSVSTLKIQRTERGDSAVYLCASSLGAGVGYEQYFGPGTRLTVT.

The chain links TRBV9 to TRBJ2-7; 8 bases line up with TRBD1. CDR1 and CDR2 from the germline V gene are SGDLS and YYNGEE. J gave up 3 bases and V 4 bases, and 12 bases lay outside the gene matches. The CDR3 spans 16 residues. CDR3 amino acids: CASSLRTGSALYEQYF. Written as DNA, the CDR3 is TGTGCCAGCAGCCTACGGACAGGGTCGGCGCTCTACGAGCAGTACTTC.

The rearrangement uses TRBV21-1 and TRBJ1-5. TRBV21-1 is flagged as a pseudogene. This CDR3 has 13 amino acids. CDR3 in DNA: TGTGCCACCATAGGGGGGGCGGATCAGCCCCAGCATTTT. Protein sequence: CATIGGADQPQHF.

The chain recombines TRBV5-6 with TRBJ2-1; 8 positions match TRBD1. From germline, CDR1 is SGHDT and CDR2 YYEEEE. There are 14 residues in the CDR3. The V segment lost 1 base and the J segment 4 bases; nucleotides outside the gene matches: 1. The CDR3 bases are TGTGCCAGCAGCTTGCAGGGGGCTTACAATGAGCAGTTCTTC. This encodes CASSLQGAYNEQFF. The full variable domain, its missing parts supplied by reference TRBV5-6 and TRBJ2-1, is DAGVTQSPTHLIKTRGQQVTLRCSPKSGHDTVSWYQQALGQGPQFIFQYYEEEERQRGNFPDRFSGHQFPNYSSELNVNALLLGDSALYLCASSLQGAYNEQFFGPGTRLTVL.

The DNA of the CDR3 is TGTGCCAGCAGCTTACTCCAGAACACTGAAGCTTTCTTT. Its translation: CASSLLQNTEAFF. The V gene is TRBV7-6, the J gene TRBJ1-1; D is undetermined. The V and J ends lost 2 bases and 1 base respectively, with 5 bases between them. The CDR3 runs 13 residues. The germline V gene encodes CDR1 SGHVS and CDR2 FNYEAQ.

This clone was counted at least ten times. This sequence joins TRBV13 and TRBJ2-3; tentatively, D is TRBD1 (5 bases). CDR1 is PRHDT and CDR2 is FYEKMQ in the germline V gene (reference sequence). CDR3 length: 17 residues. Between the trimmed V and J ends, which lost 3 bases and 4 bases, there was a span of 20 bases. CDR3 DNA: TGTGCCAGCAGCTTCCCGGCAGGGCTGGAAAATTCAGATACGCAGTATTTT. This encodes CASSFPAGLENSDTQYF.

The sample holds one count of this clone. The chain combines TRBV5-1 with TRBJ2-1; 8 bases map to TRBD2. The trim removed 4 bases at V and 5 bases at J, leaving 5 bases unmatched. The germline V gene encodes CDR1 SGHRS and CDR2 YFSETQ. This CDR3 is built from 14 residues. CDR3 protein: CASSSGRPDNEQFF. For the CDR3, the DNA is TGCGCCAGCAGCAGCGGGAGACCGGACAATGAGCAGTTCTTC.